This TCR beta chain is drawn from a study of long-term antiretroviral therapy in people with HIV. This clone came up once. Participants who had HIV were, without exception, treated in the United States. The assay, immunoSEQ v3.0, was run at survey level. This table comes from immunoSEQ multiplex PCR, and its TCRdb copy is limited to in-frame clones, with some not included. The sample has tens of thousands of clones; 70% to 90% are singletons. The CDR3 covers 15 residues. V shed 1 base and J shed 2 bases, with 12 bases lying between them. Germline V gives CDR1 SGHDT, CDR2 YYEEEE. Source: unsorted PBMCs, taken 1.3 years after starting antiretroviral therapy. The chain combines TRBV5-6 with TRBJ1-2; D ambiguous. This clonotype was obtained from a man aged 60 to 75 with HIV. The CDR3 reads CASSLFSGSNYGYTF. CDR3 bases: TGTGCCAGCAGCTTGTTTTCGGGTTCCAACTATGGCTACACCTTC.